The T cell receptor beta chain under discussion was sequenced for a study of shared clonotypes between healthy human individuals. Positively selected for CCR7, the CD45RO-negative cells used as naive CD8 cells excluded terminally differentiated effector memory CD45RA+ cells. All participating donors were Caucasian adults from Nashville, Tennessee. Splitting of each subset's genomic DNA was done evenly across several immunoSEQ plates. Original methodology: Junction-only sequences without quality scores came from ImmunoSEQ, so filtering differed. Assay used: immunoSEQ multiplex PCR; TCRdb lists only in-frame clones, some missing. Clone size and V and J calls were adopted from that table, with D and trimming inferred from the DNA. The table has about 2.1 million clones, around 93% seen once. Per the germline V gene, CDR1 is GTSNPN and CDR2 is SVGIG (reference sequence). This CDR3 comprises 12 residues. Trimming stripped 2 bases from V and 10 bases from J, with 15 bases between.

Sequences were obtained from naive CD8+ T cells from PBMCs. The chain employs TRBV30 and TRBJ2-7; D is undetermined. This sequence originates from a man aged 18 to 29 in good health. Some clones in this sample may be carry-over from other donors' samples. CDR3 sequence reads: CAWSSSGPDQYF. The CDR3 coding sequence is TGTGCCTGGAGTTCCAGTGGACCGGATCAGTACTTC.